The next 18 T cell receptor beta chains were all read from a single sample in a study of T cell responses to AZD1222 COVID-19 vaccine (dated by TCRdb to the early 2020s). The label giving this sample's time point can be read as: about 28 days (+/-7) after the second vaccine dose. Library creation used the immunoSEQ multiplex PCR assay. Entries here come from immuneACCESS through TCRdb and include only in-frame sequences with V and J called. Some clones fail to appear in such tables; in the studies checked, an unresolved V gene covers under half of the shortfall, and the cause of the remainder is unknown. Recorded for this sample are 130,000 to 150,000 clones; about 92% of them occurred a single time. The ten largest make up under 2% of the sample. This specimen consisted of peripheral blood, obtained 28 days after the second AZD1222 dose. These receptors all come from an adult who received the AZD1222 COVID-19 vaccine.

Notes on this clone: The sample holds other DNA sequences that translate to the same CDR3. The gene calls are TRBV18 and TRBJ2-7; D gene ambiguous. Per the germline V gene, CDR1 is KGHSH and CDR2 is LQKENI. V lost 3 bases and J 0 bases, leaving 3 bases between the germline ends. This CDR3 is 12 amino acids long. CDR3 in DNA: TGTGCCAGCTCACCTTCCTCCTACGAGCAGTACTTC. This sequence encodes CASSPSSYEQYF.

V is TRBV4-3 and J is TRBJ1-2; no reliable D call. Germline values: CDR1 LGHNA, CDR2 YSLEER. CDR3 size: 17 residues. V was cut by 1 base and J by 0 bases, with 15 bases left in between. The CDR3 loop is CASSQVVLRVANYGYTF. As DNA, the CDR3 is TGCGCCAGCAGCCAAGTGGTTTTACGGGTAGCTAACTATGGCTACACCTTC.

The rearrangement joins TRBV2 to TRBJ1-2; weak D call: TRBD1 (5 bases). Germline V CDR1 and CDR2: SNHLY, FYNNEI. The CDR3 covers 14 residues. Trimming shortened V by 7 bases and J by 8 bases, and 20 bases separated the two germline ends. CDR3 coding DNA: TGTGCCAGCAAAGGGACGGAGCATTTGTGGGGCTACACCTTC. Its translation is CASKGTEHLWGYTF.

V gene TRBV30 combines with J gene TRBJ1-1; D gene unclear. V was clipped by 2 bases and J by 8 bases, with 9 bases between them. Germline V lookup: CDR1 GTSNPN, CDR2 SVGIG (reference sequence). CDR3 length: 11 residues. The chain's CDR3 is CAWSSGIEAFF. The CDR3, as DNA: TGTGCCTGGAGTTCCGGGATCGAAGCTTTCTTT.

CDR3 coding DNA: TGTGCCAGCAGCTCCGACAGGGCTGGAAACACCATATATTTT. Translated: CASSSDRAGNTIYF. V usage is TRBV7-9 and J usage is TRBJ1-3; 7 bases map to TRBD1. This CDR3 contains 14 residues. Germline V gene lookup returns CDR1 SEHNR and CDR2 FQNEAQ (reference sequence). V lost 4 bases, J lost 2 bases, and 2 bases stayed unmatched.

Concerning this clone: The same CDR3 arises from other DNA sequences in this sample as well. The CDR3 protein is CASSYFGNTEAFF. CDR3 DNA sequence: TGTGCCAGCAGTTACTTCGGGAACACTGAAGCTTTCTTT. The rearrangement joins TRBV6-2 or TRBV6-3 to TRBJ1-1, with D uncertain. Germline V CDR1 and CDR2: MNHEY, SVGEGT. Trimming removed 1 base at V and 1 base at J, with 4 bases between. The CDR3 has 13 amino acids.

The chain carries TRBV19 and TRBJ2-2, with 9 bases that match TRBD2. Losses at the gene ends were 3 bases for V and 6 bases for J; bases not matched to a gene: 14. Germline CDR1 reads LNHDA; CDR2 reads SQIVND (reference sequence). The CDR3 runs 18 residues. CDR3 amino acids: CASSMKREARVIAGELFF. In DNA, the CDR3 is TGTGCCAGTAGTATGAAGCGGGAGGCCCGTGTTATCGCCGGGGAGCTGTTTTTT.

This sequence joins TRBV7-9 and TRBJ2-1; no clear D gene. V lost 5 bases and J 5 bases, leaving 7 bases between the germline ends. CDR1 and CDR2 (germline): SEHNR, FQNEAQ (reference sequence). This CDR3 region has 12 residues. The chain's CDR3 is CASSNDNNEQFF. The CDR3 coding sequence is TGTGCCAGCAGCAACGATAACAATGAGCAGTTCTTC.

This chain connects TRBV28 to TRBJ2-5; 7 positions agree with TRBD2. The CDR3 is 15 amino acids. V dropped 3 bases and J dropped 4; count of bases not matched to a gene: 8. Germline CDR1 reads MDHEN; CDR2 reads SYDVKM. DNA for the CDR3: TGTGCCAGCAGTTTGCCTGCAGCGGGACTAGAGACCCAGTACTTC. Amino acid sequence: CASSLPAAGLETQYF.

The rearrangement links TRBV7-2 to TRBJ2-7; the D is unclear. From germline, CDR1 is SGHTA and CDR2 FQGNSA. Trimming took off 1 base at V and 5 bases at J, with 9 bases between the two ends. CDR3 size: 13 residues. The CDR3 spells CASSLVVGDEQYF. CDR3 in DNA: TGTGCCAGCAGCTTAGTCGTTGGGGACGAGCAGTACTTC.

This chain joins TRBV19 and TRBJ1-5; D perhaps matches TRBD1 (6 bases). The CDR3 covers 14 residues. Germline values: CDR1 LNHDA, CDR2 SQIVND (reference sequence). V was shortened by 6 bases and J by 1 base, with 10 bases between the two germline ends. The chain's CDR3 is CASSPDSSNQPQHF. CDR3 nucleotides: TGTGCCAGTAGCCCGGACAGCAGCAATCAGCCCCAGCATTTT.

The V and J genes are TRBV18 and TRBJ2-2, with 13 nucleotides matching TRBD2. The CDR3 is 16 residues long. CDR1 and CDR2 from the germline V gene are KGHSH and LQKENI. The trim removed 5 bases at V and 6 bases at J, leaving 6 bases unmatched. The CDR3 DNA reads TGTGCCAGCTCAACGGGACTAGCGGGAATATCCGGGGAGCTGTTTTTT. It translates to CASSTGLAGISGELFF.

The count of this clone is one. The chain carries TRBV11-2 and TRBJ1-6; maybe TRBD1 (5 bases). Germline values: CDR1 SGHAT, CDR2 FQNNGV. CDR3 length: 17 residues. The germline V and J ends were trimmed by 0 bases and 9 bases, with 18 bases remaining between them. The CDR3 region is CASSLDLTGLMGSPLHF. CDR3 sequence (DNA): TGTGCCAGCAGCTTAGATCTTACGGGGCTGATGGGTTCACCCCTCCACTTT. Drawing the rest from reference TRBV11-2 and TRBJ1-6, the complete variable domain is EAGVAQSPRYKIIEKRQSVAFWCNPISGHATLYWYQQILGQGPKLLIQFQNNGVVDDSQLPKDRFSAERLKGVDSTLKIQPAKLEDSAVYLCASSLDLTGLMGSPLHFGNGTRLTVT.

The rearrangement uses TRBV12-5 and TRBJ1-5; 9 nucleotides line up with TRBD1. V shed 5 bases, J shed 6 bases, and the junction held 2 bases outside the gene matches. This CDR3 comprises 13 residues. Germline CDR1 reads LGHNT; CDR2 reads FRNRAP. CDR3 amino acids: CASGKQGAQPQHF. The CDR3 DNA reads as TGTGCTAGTGGTAAACAGGGGGCTCAGCCCCAGCATTTT. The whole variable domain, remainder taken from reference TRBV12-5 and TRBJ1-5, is DARVTQTPRHKVTEMGQEVTMRCQPILGHNTVFWYRQTMMQGLELLAYFRNRAPLDDSGMPKDRFSAEMPDATLATLKIQPSEPRDSAVYFCASGKQGAQPQHFGDGTRLSIL.

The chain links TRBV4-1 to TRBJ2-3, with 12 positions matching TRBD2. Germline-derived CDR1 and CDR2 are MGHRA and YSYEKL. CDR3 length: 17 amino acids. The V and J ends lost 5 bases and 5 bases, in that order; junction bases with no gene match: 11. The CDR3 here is CASSKMLAGGPEDTQYF. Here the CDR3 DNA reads TGCGCCAGCAGCAAAATGCTAGCGGGAGGGCCTGAAGATACGCAGTATTTT.

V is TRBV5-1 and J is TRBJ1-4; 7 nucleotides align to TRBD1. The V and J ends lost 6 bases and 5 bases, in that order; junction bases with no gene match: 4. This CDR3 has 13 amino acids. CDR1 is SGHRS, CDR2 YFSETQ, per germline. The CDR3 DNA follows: TGCGCCAGCAAGGACAGGCAGAATGAAAAACTGTTTTTT. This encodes CASKDRQNEKLFF. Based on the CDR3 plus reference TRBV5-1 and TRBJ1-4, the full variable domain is KAGVTQTPRYLIKTRGQQVTLSCSPISGHRSVSWYQQTPGQGLQFLFEYFSETQRNKGNFPGRFSGRQFSNSRSEMNVSTLELGDSALYLCASKDRQNEKLFFGSGTQLSVL.

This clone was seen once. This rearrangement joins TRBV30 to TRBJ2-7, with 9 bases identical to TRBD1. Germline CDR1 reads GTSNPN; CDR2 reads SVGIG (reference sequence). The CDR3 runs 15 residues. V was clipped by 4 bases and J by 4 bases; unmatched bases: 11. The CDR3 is CAWMTGQGISYEQYF. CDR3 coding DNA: TGTGCCTGGATGACCGGACAGGGGATATCGTACGAGCAGTACTTC.

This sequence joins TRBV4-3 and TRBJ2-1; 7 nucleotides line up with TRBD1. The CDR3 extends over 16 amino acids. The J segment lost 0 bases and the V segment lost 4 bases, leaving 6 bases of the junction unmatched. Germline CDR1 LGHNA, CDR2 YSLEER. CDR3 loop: CASSPTRGSSYNEQFF. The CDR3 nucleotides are TGCGCCAGCAGCCCTACCAGGGGGAGCTCCTACAATGAGCAGTTCTTC.